The 13 T cell receptor beta chains below were found in one sample sequenced in a study of cytomegalovirus exposure and HLA in healthy donors. PCR involved 60 Vbeta and 13 Jbeta primers. The data were produced by immunoSEQ multiplex PCR, yet TCRdb's version contains in-frame clones alone and is incomplete. The data show some 160,000 clones, 80% to 85% seen once. The sequenced sample was PBMCs. The receptors stem from a male donor in good health and CMV-seronegative.

J is TRBJ1-1 and V is TRBV14; D is ambiguous. The V gene's germline CDR1 is SGHDN and CDR2 FVKESK. Trimming removed 9 bases from V and 0 bases from J, with 17 bases in between. The CDR3 totals 15 residues. CDR3 in amino acids: CARVMVRKMNTEAFF. CDR3 bases: TGTGCCAGGGTAATGGTGAGGAAAATGAACACTGAAGCTTTCTTT.

The chain joins TRBV30 to TRBJ1-5; D is undetermined. The CDR3 has 14 amino acids. Germline V gene data show CDR1 as GTSNPN and CDR2 as SVGIG (reference sequence). Trimming took off 0 bases at V and 3 bases at J, with 9 bases between the two ends. CDR3 bases: TGTGCCTGGAGTGTGGGCAGGTCCAATCAGCCCCAGCATTTT. This sequence encodes CAWSVGRSNQPQHF.

This chain connects TRBV4-1 to TRBJ1-5, with D perhaps TRBD1 (5 bases). The CDR3 consists of 14 residues. The ends were cut back, 2 bases at V and 4 bases at J, with 9 bases in the middle. Germline V CDR1 and CDR2: MGHRA, YSYEKL. In DNA form, the CDR3 reads TGCGCCAGCAGCCAATACTCAGGGAATCAGCCCCAGCATTTT. Translation: CASSQYSGNQPQHF.

This chain connects TRBV5-1 to TRBJ2-3, with D possibly TRBD1 on 5 matching bases. Between the trimmed V and J ends, which lost 7 bases and 4 bases, there was a span of 16 bases. The germline CDR1 and CDR2 sequences are SGHRS and YFSETQ. The CDR3 consists of 14 residues. CDR3 DNA sequence: TGCGCCAGCCATCTTCAGGGTCCCGCAGATACGCAGTATTTT. It is translated as CASHLQGPADTQYF.

The J gene is TRBJ2-5, the V gene TRBV7-2; TRBD2 matches at 9 bases. Unmatched junction bases numbered 6, after V lost 2 bases and J lost 5 bases. This CDR3 is 15 amino acids long. Germline CDR1 SGHTA, CDR2 FQGNSA. In DNA, the CDR3 is TGTGCCAGCAGCTTAACAGCGGGGGGCTTGGAGACCCAGTACTTC. Encoded protein: CASSLTAGGLETQYF.

The chain uses TRBV7-8 and TRBJ2-4; 7 positions match TRBD1. With V trimmed by 6 bases and J by 0 bases, 2 bases remained unmatched. The germline V gene encodes CDR1 SGHVS and CDR2 FQNEAQ. The CDR3 has 14 amino acids. DNA of the CDR3: TGTGCCAGCAGTTACAGGGGAGCCAAAAACATTCAGTACTTC. It is translated as CASSYRGAKNIQYF.

V is TRBV19 and J is TRBJ1-1; a possible D gene is TRBD1 (5 bases). The length of the CDR3 is 15 residues. Germline CDR1 is LNHDA and CDR2 is SQIVND (reference sequence). V lost 5 bases and J lost 3, with 16 bases in between. DNA of the CDR3: TGTGCCAGTAGTGTTCTCCAGGGAAGGGACACTGAAGCTTTCTTT. Translation: CASSVLQGRDTEAFF.

Only a few counts were recorded for this clone. The rearrangement links TRBV30 to TRBJ1-6; D might be TRBD1 (5 bases). The CDR3 has 11 residues. Germline lookup yields CDR1 GTSNPN and CDR2 SVGIG (reference sequence). Trimming stripped 5 bases from V and 10 bases from J, with 9 bases between. CDR3: CAWGAGSPLHF. In nucleotides, the CDR3 is TGTGCCTGGGGGGCAGGGTCACCCCTCCACTTT.

CDR3 residues: CASSSGGGTEAFF. The CDR3 DNA reads TGTGCCAGCAGCAGTGGGGGGGGCACTGAAGCTTTCTTT. The V call is TRBV5-4, the J call TRBJ1-1; D may be TRBD1 (5 bases). CDR3 length equals 13 residues. Germline V gives CDR1 SGHNT, CDR2 YYREEE (reference sequence). V was trimmed by 4 bases and J by 4 bases, leaving 11 bases between them. Complete variable domain (other parts from reference TRBV5-4 and TRBJ1-1): ETGVTQSPTHLIKTRGQQVTLRCSSQSGHNTVSWYQQALGQGPQFIFQYYREEENGRGNFPPRFSGLQFPNYSSELNVNALELDDSALYLCASSSGGGTEAFFGQGTRLTVV.

The chain carries TRBV7-9 and TRBJ1-6, with D unclear. The CDR3 is made up of 15 amino acids. Trimming stripped 5 bases from V and 5 bases from J, with 13 bases between. The germline CDR1 and CDR2 sequences are SEHNR and FQNEAQ (reference sequence). The CDR3 sequence: CASSLYVGDNSPLHF. In DNA, the CDR3 is TGTGCCAGCAGCCTTTATGTCGGAGATAATTCACCCCTCCACTTT.

V and J are TRBV4-2 and TRBJ2-1; tentative D call: TRBD2 (7 bases). Trimming pared 0 bases from V and 3 bases from J, leaving 15 bases between. Looked up from germline, CDR1 is LGHNA and CDR2 is YNFKEQ. The CDR3 length is 17 residues. This CDR3 is CASSQEPGGGGYNEQFF. The CDR3, as DNA: TGTGCCAGCAGCCAAGAACCTGGGGGCGGGGGCTACAATGAGCAGTTCTTC.

CDR3 sequence (DNA): TGTGCCAGCAGCCAAGCCGGGACAGGGAATCAAGAGACCCAGTACTTC. This encodes CASSQAGTGNQETQYF. This chain links TRBV4-2 with TRBJ2-5, with 9 bases fitting TRBD1. With V trimmed by 1 base and J by 2 bases, 5 bases remained unmatched. Germline-derived CDR1 and CDR2 are LGHNA and YNFKEQ. The length of the CDR3 is 16 residues.

The chain recombines TRBV6-6 with TRBJ2-7, with 12 nucleotides matching TRBD1. In germline, CDR1 is MNHNY, CDR2 SVGAGI (reference sequence). Trimming took 6 bases from V and 6 from J; bases not matched to a gene: 12. The CDR3 runs 16 residues. DNA for the CDR3: TGTGCCAGCAGCTTTACTTCGGGACAGGGGGCCAGCGAGCAGTACTTC. Amino acid sequence: CASSFTSGQGASEQYF.